The next 21 T cell receptor beta chains were all read from a single sample in a study of cytomegalovirus exposure and HLA in healthy donors. Use of 60 Vbeta and 13 Jbeta primers characterized the PCR. Clones were read by immunoSEQ multiplex PCR, and TCRdb kept only the in-frame ones, dropping some. The sample lists about 120,000 clones, around 75% occurring once. Sequenced material: PBMCs. The receptors originated from a man aged 25-45 years in good health and CMV-seronegative.

Only a few counts were recorded for this clone. The rearrangement uses TRBV9 and TRBJ2-2; a possible D gene is TRBD1 (5 bases). The CDR3 spans 16 residues. Per germline, CDR1 SGDLS and CDR2 YYNGEE. Trimming cost V 1 base and J 4 bases, with 14 bases left between them. The CDR3 coding sequence is TGTGCCAGCAGCGTATTTCAAGGGGCGGCCACCGGGGAGCTGTTTTTT. Translating it yields CASSVFQGAATGELFF.

The J gene is TRBJ1-5, the V gene TRBV30; TRBD1 might be the D (5 bases). Germline V CDR1 and CDR2: GTSNPN, SVGIG (reference sequence). This CDR3 spans 15 amino acids. V lost 0 bases and J 2 bases, leaving 11 bases between the germline ends. The CDR3 DNA reads as TGTGCCTGGAGTGTTAGGGGATTGGGCAATCAGCCCCAGCATTTT. This translates into CAWSVRGLGNQPQHF.

The V and J genes are TRBV4-3 and TRBJ2-3; 7 bases align to TRBD2. This CDR3 region has 18 residues. V shed 0 bases, J shed 5 bases, and the junction held 14 bases outside the gene matches. Per germline, CDR1 LGHNA and CDR2 YSLEER. This chain's CDR3 is CASSQDLEWGGDEDTQYF. The CDR3 bases are TGCGCCAGCAGCCAAGATTTGGAATGGGGGGGGGATGAAGATACGCAGTATTTT.

This clone is medium-sized (0.01 to 0.1%). The limits of the CDR3 on the DNA are not certain, so only TCRdb's listed CDR3 is given. The chain links TRBV12-1 to TRBJ2-2; the D call TRBD1 from the table was never checked on the DNA. TRBV12-1 is reported as a pseudogene. The CDR3 spans 14 residues, counting both ends. CDR3 amino acids: CASSFAGGTGELFF.

This clone was seen only a few times. The chain is built from TRBV7-2 and TRBJ2-3, with 8 bases that match TRBD2. With V trimmed by 2 bases and J by 7 bases, 5 bases remained unmatched. The CDR3 sequence is 14 residues long. Germline-derived CDR1 and CDR2 are SGHTA and FQGNSA. The DNA of the CDR3 is TGTGCCAGCAGCTTAACAAGCGGGGGTTATACGCAGTATTTT. It translates to CASSLTSGGYTQYF.

A few counts support this clone. J is TRBJ2-7 and V is TRBV6-1; D gene uncertain. The V gene's germline CDR1 is MNHNS and CDR2 SASEGT. Trimming cost V 4 bases and J 9 bases, with 7 bases left between them. This CDR3 region has 10 residues. CDR3 DNA: TGTGCCAGCAGTGCTGGCGGGCAGTACTTC. This codes for CASSAGGQYF.

The table lists this clone with a count of one. The chain recombines TRBV4-1 with TRBJ2-5; no clear D gene. The germline V gene has CDR1 MGHRA and CDR2 YSYEKL. This CDR3 has 13 amino acids. The V and J ends lost 1 base and 4 bases respectively, with 7 bases between them. CDR3 DNA: TGCGCCAGCAGCCAAGCCTACCGAGAGACCCAGTACTTC. It is translated as CASSQAYRETQYF.

J is TRBJ1-4 and V is TRBV7-9; weak D call: TRBD1 (6 bases). V shed 5 bases and J shed 8 bases, with 15 bases lying between them. This CDR3 has 14 amino acids. Germline assignment: CDR1 SEHNR and CDR2 FQNEAQ (reference sequence). This chain's CDR3 is CASSRGGLWEKLFF. In nucleotides, the CDR3 is TGTGCCAGCAGCCGGGGGGGGCTATGGGAAAAACTGTTTTTT. The whole variable domain, filled in from reference TRBV7-9 and TRBJ1-4, reads DTGVSQNPRHKITKRGQNVTFRCDPISEHNRLYWYRQTLGQGPEFLTYFQNEAQLEKSRLLSDRFSAERPKGSFSTLEIQRTEQGDSAMYLCASSRGGLWEKLFFGSGTQLSVL.

This chain uses TRBV6-5 with TRBJ2-1; 9 positions match TRBD2. V lost 7 bases to trimming and J lost 8 bases; unmatched junction nucleotides: 9. Germline values: CDR1 MNHEY, CDR2 SVGAGI. CDR3 size: 14 residues. CDR3 loop: CASKLRGGGHEQFF. The CDR3 bases are TGTGCCAGCAAATTGCGGGGGGGAGGGCATGAGCAGTTCTTC.

The chain carries TRBV5-1 and TRBJ2-2; D not certain. Germline CDR1 is SGHRS and CDR2 is YFSETQ. Trimming pared 1 base from V and 8 bases from J, leaving 9 bases between. The CDR3 length is 13 residues. DNA of the CDR3: TGCGCCAGCAGCTTGTCAGTCGGGGGGGAGCTGTTTTTT. It is translated as CASSLSVGGELFF. Supplemented by reference TRBV5-1 and TRBJ2-2, the full variable domain reads KAGVTQTPRYLIKTRGQQVTLSCSPISGHRSVSWYQQTPGQGLQFLFEYFSETQRNKGNFPGRFSGRQFSNSRSEMNVSTLELGDSALYLCASSLSVGGELFFGEGSRLTVL.

The V gene is TRBV5-4, the J gene TRBJ2-5; 10 bases fit TRBD2. The ends lost 0 bases at V and 5 bases at J; junction bases unmatched: 7. Germline CDR1 reads SGHNT; CDR2 reads YYREEE (reference sequence). The length of the CDR3 is 16 residues. The CDR3 region has the DNA TGTGCCAGCAGCTTGGGTGGGCTAGCGGGGGTTGAGACCCAGTACTTC. This encodes CASSLGGLAGVETQYF.

The V call is TRBV4-1, the J call TRBJ1-3; D is unclear. Germline CDR1 reads MGHRA; CDR2 reads YSYEKL. CDR3 length: 18 amino acids. The V and J ends lost 1 base and 0 bases respectively, with 16 bases between them. The CDR3 is CASSQALAGLSSGNTIYF. The CDR3 DNA follows: TGCGCCAGCAGCCAAGCTTTGGCAGGTTTGAGCTCTGGAAACACCATATATTTT.

V gene TRBV10-3 combines with J gene TRBJ2-1; TRBD2 might be the D (5 bases). This CDR3 region has 14 residues. V was trimmed by 0 bases and J by 3 bases, leaving 6 bases between them. Germline V CDR1 and CDR2: ENHRY, SYGVKD. The CDR3 region is CAISESGSYNEQFF. The CDR3 DNA reads TGTGCCATCAGTGAGTCAGGGAGCTACAATGAGCAGTTCTTC.

The CDR3 nucleotides are TGTGCCAGCAGCCCACGGGAGGACTATGGCTACACCTTC. This codes for CASSPREDYGYTF. The chain is built from TRBV7-9 and TRBJ1-2; D is unclear. Germline lookup yields CDR1 SEHNR and CDR2 FQNEAQ (reference sequence). Trimming shortened V by 5 bases and J by 3 bases, and 10 bases separated the two germline ends. This CDR3 region has 13 residues.

The V call is TRBV4-3, the J call TRBJ2-2, with 10 bases identical to TRBD2. This CDR3 is built from 20 residues. Germline V lookup: CDR1 LGHNA, CDR2 YSLEER. J was trimmed by 1 base and V by 0 bases; bases with no gene match: 11. CDR3 in DNA: TGCGCCAGCAGCCAAGATCGGGTGGCTAGCGGGGGACAGAACACCGGGGAGCTGTTTTTT. Amino acids: CASSQDRVASGGQNTGELFF.

This clone has a handful of counts. CDR3 region: CASRTGNYGYTF. The CDR3 DNA reads TGTGCCAGCAGAACAGGGAATTATGGCTACACCTTC. The rearrangement joins TRBV6-1 to TRBJ1-2; tentative D call: TRBD1 (6 bases). Germline loops: CDR1 MNHNS, CDR2 SASEGT. V shed 6 bases and J shed 5 bases, with 10 bases lying between them. The CDR3 length is 12 residues.

This chain links TRBV9 with TRBJ2-3; 11 bases align to TRBD1. V dropped 0 bases and J dropped 4; count of bases not matched to a gene: 4. CDR1 and CDR2 (germline): SGDLS, YYNGEE. The CDR3 has 16 amino acids. CDR3 in DNA: TGTGCCAGCAGCGTAGGAGGGACAGGGGGAGCAGATACGCAGTATTTT. The encoded protein is CASSVGGTGGADTQYF. Using reference TRBV9 and TRBJ2-3 for the parts outside the CDR3, the full variable domain is DSGVTQTPKHLITATGQRVTLRCSPRSGDLSVYWYQQSLDQGLQFLIQYYNGEERAKGNILERFSAQQFPDLHSELNLSSLELGDSALYFCASSVGGTGGADTQYFGPGTRLTVL.

The gene calls are TRBV11-2 and TRBJ2-3; TRBD2 might be the D (5 bases). CDR3 length: 15 residues. Trimming cost V 2 bases and J 2 bases, with 11 bases left between them. CDR1 is SGHAT, CDR2 FQNNGV, per germline. Written as DNA, the CDR3 is TGTGCCAGCAGCTTACTACGAGCGGACACAGATACGCAGTATTTT. The encoded protein is CASSLLRADTDTQYF.

To note about this clone: One junction end disagrees with the germline gene, perhaps due to a read error. The chain combines TRBV11-2 with TRBJ2-4, with D possibly matching TRBD1 (6 bases). CDR3 length equals 14 residues. Germline V lookup: CDR1 SGHAT, CDR2 FQNNGV. The CDR3 DNA follows: TGTGCCAGCAGCCCACAGGGTGGGGGAAACAGTCAGTACTTC. Its protein product is CASSPQGGGNSQYF.

This chain joins TRBV7-6 and TRBJ2-2; TRBD1 might be the D (6 bases). Germline CDR1 is SGHVS and CDR2 is FNYEAQ. The CDR3 has 14 amino acids. V lost 0 bases and J lost 6, with 8 bases in between. The CDR3 DNA reads as TGTGCCAGCAGCTTAGCGGGGGCGGCCGGGGAGCTGTTTTTT. Translation: CASSLAGAAGELFF.

This clone was seen once. This sequence joins TRBV10-2 and TRBJ1-1, with unresolved D. Germline CDR1 is WSHSY and CDR2 is SAAADI. Trimming left V 8 bases short and J 7 bases short, with 11 bases between. This CDR3 comprises 11 residues. The CDR3 region is CASGRWSEAFF. The CDR3 region has the DNA TGCGCCAGCGGCAGATGGAGTGAAGCTTTCTTT.